Listed below are T cell receptor beta chains from one sample, sequenced in a study of T cells after yellow fever vaccination. TCRdb passed the 5' RACE reads through MiXCR, listing each CDR3 protein once. The table records approximately 450,000 distinct CDR3 sequences, roughly a sixth of them present only once. Here the sequenced sample was PBMCs, taken before the yellow fever booster vaccination. The source is a man between 18 and 29 years old who received the YFV17D yellow fever vaccine. CDR3s include the opening cysteine and the closing phenylalanine or tryptophan. Fields, in order: clone size, J gene, D gene, V gene, CDR3 protein, CDR3 DNA. D genes are given only for firm matches. Size tells how often a clone was seen (once, few, many) or the class of an expanded clone, and some rows leave it out.

once | TRBJ2-1 | - | TRBV4-1 | CASSQTLRDGPYNEQFF | TGCGCCAGCAGCCAGACCCTCCGGGACGGACCCTACAATGAGCAGTTCTTC
many | TRBJ2-7 | TRBD2 | TRBV10-3 | CASNLTSDDEQYF | TGTGCCAGCAACCTGACTAGCGATGACGAGCAGTACTTC
few | TRBJ1-1 | - | TRBV20-1 | CSAPLMGLPEAFF | TGCAGTGCCCCGCTTATGGGGCTACCTGAAGCTTTCTTT
many | TRBJ2-1 | - | TRBV5-5 | CASSSTDYSYNEQFF | TGTGCCAGCAGCTCGACGGATTATTCCTACAATGAGCAGTTCTTC
- | TRBJ2-1 | TRBD2 | TRBV10-2 | CSSSEGLAGGHEQFF | TGCTCCAGCAGTGAGGGACTAGCGGGGGGCCATGAGCAGTTCTTC
- | TRBJ2-7 | TRBD1 | TRBV18 | CASSPLTGSEQYF | TGTGCCAGCTCACCACTGACAGGGTCCGAGCAGTACTTC
- | TRBJ1-1 | - | TRBV9 | CASSVAVDRNTEAFF | TGTGCCAGCAGCGTAGCGGTGGACAGGAACACTGAAGCTTTCTTT
- | TRBJ2-3 | TRBD2 | TRBV7-2 | CASSLVRGGGDTQYF | TGTGCCAGCAGCTTAGTCCGTGGGGGAGGGGATACGCAGTATTTT
- | TRBJ2-2 | - | TRBV11-2 | CASSHALVVELFF | TGTGCCAGCAGCCACGCCCTAGTCGTGGAGCTGTTTTTT
many | TRBJ2-5 | - | TRBV7-2 | CASSLGSGRQETQYF | TGTGCCAGCAGCTTAGGCTCCGGACGTCAAGAGACCCAGTACTTC
few | TRBJ2-6 | TRBD2 | TRBV6-5 | CASKQLAGGSGANVLTF | TGTGCCAGCAAACAACTAGCGGGGGGCTCTGGGGCCAACGTCCTGACTTTC
many | TRBJ2-5 | - | TRBV7-7 | CASSPVQETQYF | TGTGCCAGCAGCCCGGTCCAAGAGACCCAGTACTTC
few | TRBJ2-1 | TRBD2 | TRBV5-1 | CASSFMASGNNEQFF | TGCGCCAGCAGCTTCATGGCTAGCGGGAACAATGAGCAGTTCTTC
many | TRBJ1-2 | - | TRBV7-2 | CASSGWDKRVRCTF | TGTGCCAGCAGCGGTTGGGACAAAAGGGTCAGGTGCACCTTC
- | TRBJ1-5 | TRBD1 | TRBV20-1 | CSARGNDRAADQPQHF | TGCAGTGCTAGAGGAAACGACAGGGCTGCGGATCAGCCCCAGCATTTT
few | TRBJ1-6 | - | TRBV6-5 | CASSNYPGGSSYNSPLHF | TGTGCCAGCAGTAACTATCCTGGGGGGAGCTCCTATAATTCACCCCTCCACTTT
- | TRBJ2-2 | TRBD1 | TRBV6-5 | CASSLNLGQGHVELFF | TGTGCCAGCAGCCTAAACCTGGGACAGGGGCATGTGGAGCTGTTTTTT
few | TRBJ2-5 | TRBD2 | TRBV12-3/TRBV12-4 | CASSPSVARGETQYF | TGTGCCAGCAGCCCCTCGGTAGCGCGGGGGGAGACCCAGTACTTC
many | TRBJ1-2 | - | TRBV6-5 | CASGQGWVSYGYTF | TGTGCCAGCGGTCAGGGTTGGGTTAGCTATGGCTACACCTTC
- | TRBJ2-1 | - | TRBV7-3 | CASSLSGHSYNEQFF | TGTGCCAGCAGCTTAAGCGGGCACTCCTACAATGAGCAGTTCTTC
- | TRBJ2-3 | - | TRBV9 | CASTSGPGHRSTDTQYF | TGTGCCAGCACTTCCGGCCCGGGACACCGCAGCACAGATACGCAGTATTTT
- | TRBJ2-5 | - | TRBV7-2 | CASSLEGWQETQYF | TGTGCCAGCAGCTTAGAGGGTTGGCAAGAGACCCAGTACTTC
- | TRBJ2-2 | - | TRBV7-2 | CASSKGGAEAGELFF | TGTGCCAGCAGCAAAGGGGGAGCTGAGGCCGGGGAGCTGTTTTTT
- | TRBJ2-1 | - | TRBV5-6 | CASSPGHANEQFF | TGTGCCAGCAGCCCGGGTCATGCAAATGAGCAGTTCTTC
- | TRBJ2-3 | TRBD1 | TRBV7-9 | CAPGGQGSTDTQYF | TGTGCCCCCGGGGGACAGGGTAGCACAGATACGCAGTATTTT
few | TRBJ1-1 | TRBD1 | TRBV6-5 | CASSLQGPTEAFF | TGTGCCAGCAGTTTACAGGGGCCCACTGAAGCTTTCTTT
few | TRBJ2-7 | TRBD1 | TRBV4-1 | CASSQAGTGSYEQYF | TGCGCCAGCAGCCAGGCGGGGACAGGGAGCTACGAGCAGTACTTC
few | TRBJ2-6 | - | TRBV6-2/TRBV6-3 | CASSYWANVLTF | TGTGCCAGCAGTTACTGGGCCAACGTCCTGACTTTC
- | TRBJ2-5 | - | TRBV29-1 | CSVRGALGETQYF | TGCAGCGTTCGGGGAGCCCTAGGGGAGACCCAGTACTTC
few | TRBJ2-1 | - | TRBV4-1 | CASSQDPGAGSHEQFF | TGCGCCAGCAGCCAAGACCCCGGGGCGGGGTCCCATGAGCAGTTCTTC
- | TRBJ2-5 | TRBD2 | TRBV27 | CASSTWTSQETHYF | TGTGCCAGCAGTACCTGGACTAGCCAAGAGACCCACTACTTC
- | TRBJ2-5 | - | TRBV5-6 | CASSLFGPQDRGFRETQYF | TGTGCCAGCAGCTTGTTTGGCCCACAAGACCGGGGGTTCCGAGAGACCCAGTACTTC